The entry below describes one TCR beta chain. Its specificity is unknown. V lost 3 bases to trimming and J lost 5 bases; unmatched junction nucleotides: 8. Germline V CDR1 and CDR2: SGHRS, YFSETQ. The CDR3 sequence is 15 residues long. Sequenced by immunoSEQ multiplex PCR; TCRdb stores in-frame clones only, minus some. Of some 130,000 clones listed, roughly 90% are singletons. This entry is derived from a study of T cell responses to AZD1222 COVID-19 vaccine. Across the study: Combined were second doses at about 4 or about 12 weeks.

Study outcomes and limitations: Clonal diversity may have been underestimated in mostly white British donors. Baseline seropositivity occurred in only a handful of AZD1222 recipients. Targeting of unmutated variant regions was reportedly seen in nearly half of spike-specific TCRs.

This chain uses TRBV5-1 with TRBJ1-1; 9 bases are a match to TRBD1. Here the sequenced sample was peripheral blood, taken on day 0 of AZD1222 vaccination. This clonotype was obtained from an adult in good health. The CDR3 coding sequence is TGCGCCAGCAGCTCAGGAGGGACAGGGTGGACTGAAGCTTTCTTT. Translation gives CASSSGGTGWTEAFF.